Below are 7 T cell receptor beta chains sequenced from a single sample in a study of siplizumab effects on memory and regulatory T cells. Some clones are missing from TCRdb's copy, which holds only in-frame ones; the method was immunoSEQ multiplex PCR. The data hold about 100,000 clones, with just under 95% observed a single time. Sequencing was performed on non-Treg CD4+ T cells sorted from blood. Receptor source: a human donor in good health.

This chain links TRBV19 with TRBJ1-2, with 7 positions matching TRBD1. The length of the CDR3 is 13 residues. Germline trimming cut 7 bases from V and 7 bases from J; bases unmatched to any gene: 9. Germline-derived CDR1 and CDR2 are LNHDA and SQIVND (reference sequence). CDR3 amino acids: CASTETGSPGYTF. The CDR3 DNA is TGTGCCAGTACCGAGACAGGGTCCCCTGGCTACACCTTC.

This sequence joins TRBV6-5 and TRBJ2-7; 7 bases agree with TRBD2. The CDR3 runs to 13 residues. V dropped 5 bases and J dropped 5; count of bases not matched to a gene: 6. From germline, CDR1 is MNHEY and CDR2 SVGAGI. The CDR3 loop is CASSRGSGDEQYF. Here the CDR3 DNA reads TGTGCCAGCAGTCGCGGGAGCGGCGACGAGCAGTACTTC.

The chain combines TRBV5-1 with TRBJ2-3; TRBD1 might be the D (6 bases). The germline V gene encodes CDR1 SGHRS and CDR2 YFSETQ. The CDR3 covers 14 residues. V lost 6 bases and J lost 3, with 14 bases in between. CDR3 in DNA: TGCGCCAGCAAAGAGGTCAGGGGAACAGATACGCAGTATTTT. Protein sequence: CASKEVRGTDTQYF.

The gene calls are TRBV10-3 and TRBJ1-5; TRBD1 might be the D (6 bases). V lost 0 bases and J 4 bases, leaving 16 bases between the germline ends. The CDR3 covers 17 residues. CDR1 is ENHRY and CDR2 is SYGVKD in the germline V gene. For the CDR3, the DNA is TGTGCCATCAGTGAGTCTTCGAGCTCAGGGACAAATCAGCCCCAGCATTTT. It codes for CAISESSSSGTNQPQHF.

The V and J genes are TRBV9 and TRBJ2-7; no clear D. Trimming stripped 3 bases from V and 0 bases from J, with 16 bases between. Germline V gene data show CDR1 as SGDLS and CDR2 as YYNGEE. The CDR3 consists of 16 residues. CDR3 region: CASSADNFASSYEQYF. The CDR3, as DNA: TGTGCCAGCAGCGCCGATAACTTCGCAAGCTCCTACGAGCAGTACTTC.

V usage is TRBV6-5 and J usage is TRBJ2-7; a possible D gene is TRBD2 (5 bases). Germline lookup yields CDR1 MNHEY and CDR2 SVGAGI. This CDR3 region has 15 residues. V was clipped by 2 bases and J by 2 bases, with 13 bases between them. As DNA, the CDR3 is TGTGCCAGCAGTTACGAACAAGGGAGACCCTACGAGCAGTACTTC. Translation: CASSYEQGRPYEQYF.

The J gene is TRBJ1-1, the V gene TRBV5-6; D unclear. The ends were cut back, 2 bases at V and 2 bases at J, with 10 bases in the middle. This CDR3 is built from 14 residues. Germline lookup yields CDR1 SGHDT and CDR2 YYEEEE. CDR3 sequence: CASSFPDLNTEAFF. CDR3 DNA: TGTGCCAGCAGCTTTCCGGATCTCAACACTGAAGCTTTCTTT.